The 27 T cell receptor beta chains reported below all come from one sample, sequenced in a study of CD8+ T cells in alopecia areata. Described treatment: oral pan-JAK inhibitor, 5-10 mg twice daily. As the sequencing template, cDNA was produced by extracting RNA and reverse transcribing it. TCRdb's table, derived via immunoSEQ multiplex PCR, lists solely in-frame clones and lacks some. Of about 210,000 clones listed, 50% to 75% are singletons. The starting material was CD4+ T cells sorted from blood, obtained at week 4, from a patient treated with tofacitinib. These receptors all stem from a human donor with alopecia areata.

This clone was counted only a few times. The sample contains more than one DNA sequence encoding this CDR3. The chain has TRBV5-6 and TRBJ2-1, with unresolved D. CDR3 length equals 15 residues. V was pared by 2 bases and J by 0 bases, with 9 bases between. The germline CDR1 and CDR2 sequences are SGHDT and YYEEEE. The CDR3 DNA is TGTGCCAGCAGCTTTTTGTTGAGCTCCTACAATGAGCAGTTCTTC. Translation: CASSFLLSSYNEQFF. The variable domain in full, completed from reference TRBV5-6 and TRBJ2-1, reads DAGVTQSPTHLIKTRGQQVTLRCSPKSGHDTVSWYQQALGQGPQFIFQYYEEEERQRGNFPDRFSGHQFPNYSSELNVNALLLGDSALYLCASSFLLSSYNEQFFGPGTRLTVL.

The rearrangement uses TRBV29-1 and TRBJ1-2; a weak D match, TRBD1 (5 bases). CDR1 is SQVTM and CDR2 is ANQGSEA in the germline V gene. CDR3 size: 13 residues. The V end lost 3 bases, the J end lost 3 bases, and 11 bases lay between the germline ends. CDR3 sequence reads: CSVDGHTDYGYTF. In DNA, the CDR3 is TGCAGCGTTGACGGACACACAGACTATGGCTACACCTTC.

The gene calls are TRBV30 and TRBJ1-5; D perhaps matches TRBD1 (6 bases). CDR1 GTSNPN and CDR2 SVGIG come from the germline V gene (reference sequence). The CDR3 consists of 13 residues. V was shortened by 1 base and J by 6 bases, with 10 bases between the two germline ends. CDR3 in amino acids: CAWSDREIQPQHF. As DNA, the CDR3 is TGTGCCTGGAGTGACAGGGAAATTCAGCCCCAGCATTTT.

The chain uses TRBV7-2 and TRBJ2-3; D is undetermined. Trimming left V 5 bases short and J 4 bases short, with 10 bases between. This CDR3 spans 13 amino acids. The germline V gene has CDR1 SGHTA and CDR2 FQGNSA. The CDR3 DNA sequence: TGTGCCAGCAGCCCTCAAGGATCAGATACGCAGTATTTT. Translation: CASSPQGSDTQYF.

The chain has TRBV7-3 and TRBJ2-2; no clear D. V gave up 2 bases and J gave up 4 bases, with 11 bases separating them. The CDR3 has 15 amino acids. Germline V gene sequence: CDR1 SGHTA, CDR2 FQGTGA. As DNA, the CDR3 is TGTGCCAGCAGCTTAGACTCCCTGGGCACCGGGGAGCTGTTTTTT. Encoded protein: CASSLDSLGTGELFF.

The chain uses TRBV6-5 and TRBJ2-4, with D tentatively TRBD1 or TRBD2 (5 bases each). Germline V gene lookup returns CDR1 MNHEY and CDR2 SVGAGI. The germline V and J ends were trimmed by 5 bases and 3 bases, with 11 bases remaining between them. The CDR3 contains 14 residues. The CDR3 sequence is CASSEGSDKNIQYF. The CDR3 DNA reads TGTGCCAGCAGTGAGGGGTCGGACAAAAACATTCAGTACTTC.

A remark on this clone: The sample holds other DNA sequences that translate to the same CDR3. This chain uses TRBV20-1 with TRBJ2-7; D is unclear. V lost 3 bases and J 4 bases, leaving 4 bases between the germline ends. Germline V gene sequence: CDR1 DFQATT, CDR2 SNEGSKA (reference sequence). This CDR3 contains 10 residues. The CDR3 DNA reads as TGCAGTGCTAGTAGTTACGAGCAGTACTTC. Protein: CSASSYEQYF.

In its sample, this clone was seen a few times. The CDR3 region is CASSPPHGGLGEPQHF. The CDR3 nucleotides read TGTGCCAGCTCACCACCCCATGGGGGGCTGGGGGAGCCCCAGCATTTT. The chain recombines TRBV18 with TRBJ1-5; the D gene is possibly TRBD1 (6 bases). Per germline, CDR1 KGHSH and CDR2 LQKENI. With 0 bases removed from V and 8 bases from J, the gap between germline ends came to 17 bases. CDR3 length: 16 amino acids.

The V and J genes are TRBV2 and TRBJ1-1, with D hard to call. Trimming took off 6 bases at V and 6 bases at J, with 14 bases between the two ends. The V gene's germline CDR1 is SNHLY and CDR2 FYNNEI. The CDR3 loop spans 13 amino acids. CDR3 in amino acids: CASSWRPSSEAFF. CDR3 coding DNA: TGTGCCAGCAGCTGGAGGCCGAGTTCTGAAGCTTTCTTT.

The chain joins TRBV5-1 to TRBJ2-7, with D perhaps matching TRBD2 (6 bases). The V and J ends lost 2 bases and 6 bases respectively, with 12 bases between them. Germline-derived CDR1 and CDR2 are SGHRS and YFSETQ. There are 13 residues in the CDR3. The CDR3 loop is CASSLGLEGEQYF. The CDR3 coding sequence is TGCGCCAGCAGCTTAGGTTTGGAGGGCGAGCAGTACTTC.

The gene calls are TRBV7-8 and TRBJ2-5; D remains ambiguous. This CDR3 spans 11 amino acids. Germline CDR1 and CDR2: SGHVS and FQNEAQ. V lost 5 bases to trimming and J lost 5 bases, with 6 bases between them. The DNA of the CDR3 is TGTGCCAGCAGCACCACGGAGACCCAGTACTTC. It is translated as CASSTTETQYF.

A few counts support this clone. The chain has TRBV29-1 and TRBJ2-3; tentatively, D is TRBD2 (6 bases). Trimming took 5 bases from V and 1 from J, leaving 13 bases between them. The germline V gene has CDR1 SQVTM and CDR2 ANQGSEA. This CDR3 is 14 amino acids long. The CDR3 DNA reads TGCAGCGTTCCTCCTCCGGGGGGCACAGATACGCAGTATTTT. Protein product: CSVPPPGGTDTQYF.

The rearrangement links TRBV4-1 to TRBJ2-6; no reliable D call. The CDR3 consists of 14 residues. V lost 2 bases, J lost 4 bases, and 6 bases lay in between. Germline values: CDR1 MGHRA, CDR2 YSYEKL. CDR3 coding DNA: TGCGCCAGCAGCCAACCTGTCGGGGCCAACGTCCTGACTTTC. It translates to CASSQPVGANVLTF.

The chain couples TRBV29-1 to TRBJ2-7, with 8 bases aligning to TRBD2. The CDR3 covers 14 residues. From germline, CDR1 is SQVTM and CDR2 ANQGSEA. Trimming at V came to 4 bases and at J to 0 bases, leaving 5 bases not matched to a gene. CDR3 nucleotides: TGCAGCGTTGTGACGGGGGGGAGCTCCTACGAGCAGTACTTC. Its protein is CSVVTGGSSYEQYF.

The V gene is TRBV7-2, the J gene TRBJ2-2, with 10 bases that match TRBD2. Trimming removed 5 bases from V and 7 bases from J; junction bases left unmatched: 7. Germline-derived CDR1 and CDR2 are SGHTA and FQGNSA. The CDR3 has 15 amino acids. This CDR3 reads CASSALAGADGELFF. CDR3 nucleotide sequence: TGTGCCAGCAGCGCCCTAGCGGGGGCGGACGGGGAGCTGTTTTTT. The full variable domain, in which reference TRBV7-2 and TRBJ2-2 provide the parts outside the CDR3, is GAGVSQSPSNKVTEKGKDVELRCDPISGHTALYWYRQSLGQGLEFLIYFQGNSAPDKSGLPSDRFSAERTGGSVSTLTIQRTQQEDSAVYLCASSALAGADGELFFGEGSRLTVL.

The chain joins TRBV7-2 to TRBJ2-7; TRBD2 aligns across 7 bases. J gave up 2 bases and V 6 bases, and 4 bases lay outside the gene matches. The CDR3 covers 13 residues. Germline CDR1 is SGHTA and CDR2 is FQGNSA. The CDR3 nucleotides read TGTGCCAGCAGGGCGAGCGGGACCTACGAGCAGTACTTC. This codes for CASRASGTYEQYF.

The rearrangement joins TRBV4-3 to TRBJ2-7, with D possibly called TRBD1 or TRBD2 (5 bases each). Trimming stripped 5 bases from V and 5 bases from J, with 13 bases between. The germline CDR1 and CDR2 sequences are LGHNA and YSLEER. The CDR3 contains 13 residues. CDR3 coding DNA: TGCGCCAGCAGCTCCCGGGACGGGAACGAGCAGTACTTC. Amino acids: CASSSRDGNEQYF.

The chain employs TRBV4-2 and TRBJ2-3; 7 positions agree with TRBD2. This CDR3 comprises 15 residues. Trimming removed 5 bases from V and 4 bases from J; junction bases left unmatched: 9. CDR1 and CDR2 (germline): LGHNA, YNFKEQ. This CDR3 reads CASSEAGTIADTQYF. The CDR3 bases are TGTGCCAGCAGCGAAGCCGGGACTATCGCAGATACGCAGTATTTT.

The CDR3 DNA reads TGTGCCAGCAGCCCCGACCTTGTGGGAACTGAAGCTTTCTTT. This sequence encodes CASSPDLVGTEAFF. This chain connects TRBV7-9 to TRBJ1-1, with unresolved D. The V gene lost 5 bases and the J gene lost 5 bases, with 15 bases spanning the gap. Germline CDR1 reads SEHNR; CDR2 reads FQNEAQ (reference sequence). The CDR3 is 14 residues long.

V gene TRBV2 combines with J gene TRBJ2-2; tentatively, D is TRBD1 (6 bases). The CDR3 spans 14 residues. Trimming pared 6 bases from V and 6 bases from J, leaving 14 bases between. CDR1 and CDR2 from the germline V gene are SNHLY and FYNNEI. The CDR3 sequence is CASRVDRLAGELFF. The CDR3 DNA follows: TGTGCCAGCAGAGTTGACAGGTTGGCCGGGGAGCTGTTTTTT. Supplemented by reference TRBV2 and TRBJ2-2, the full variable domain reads EPEVTQTPSHQVTQMGQEVILRCVPISNHLYFYWYRQILGQKVEFLVSFYNNEISEKSEIFDDQFSVERPDGSNFTLKIRSTKLEDSAMYFCASRVDRLAGELFFGEGSRLTVL.

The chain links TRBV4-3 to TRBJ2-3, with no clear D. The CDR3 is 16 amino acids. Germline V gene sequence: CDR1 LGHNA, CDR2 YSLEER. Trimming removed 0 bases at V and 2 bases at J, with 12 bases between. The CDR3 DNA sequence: TGCGCCAGCAGCCAAGATCCTCGGCTGTTCACAGATACGCAGTATTTT. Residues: CASSQDPRLFTDTQYF.

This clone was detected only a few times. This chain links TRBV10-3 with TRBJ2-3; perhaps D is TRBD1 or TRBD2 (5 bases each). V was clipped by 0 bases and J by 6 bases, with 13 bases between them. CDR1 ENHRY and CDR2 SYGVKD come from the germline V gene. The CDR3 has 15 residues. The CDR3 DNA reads TGTGCCATCAGTGAGTCAAGGGACCGCCCGGATACGCAGTATTTT. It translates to CAISESRDRPDTQYF.

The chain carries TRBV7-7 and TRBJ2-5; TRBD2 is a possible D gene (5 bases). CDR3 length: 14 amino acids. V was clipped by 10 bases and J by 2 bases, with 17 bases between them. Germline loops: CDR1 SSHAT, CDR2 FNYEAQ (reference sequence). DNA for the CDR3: TGTGCCACCGGCCGTGGTGGCGGGCAAGAGACCCAGTACTTC. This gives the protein CATGRGGGQETQYF.

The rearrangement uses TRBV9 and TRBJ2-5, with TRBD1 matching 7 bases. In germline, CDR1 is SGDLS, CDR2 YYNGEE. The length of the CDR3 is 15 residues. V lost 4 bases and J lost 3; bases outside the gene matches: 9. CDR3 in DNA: TGTGCCAGCAGCCTAGGCCTGGGGACAGAAGAGACCCAGTACTTC. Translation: CASSLGLGTEETQYF.

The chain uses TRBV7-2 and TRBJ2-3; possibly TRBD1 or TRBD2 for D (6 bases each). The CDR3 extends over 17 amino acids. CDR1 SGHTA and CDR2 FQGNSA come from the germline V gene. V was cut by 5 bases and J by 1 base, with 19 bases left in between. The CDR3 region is CASSPQGARGGTDTQYF. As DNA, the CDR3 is TGTGCCAGCAGCCCACAGGGTGCCCGCGGGGGCACAGATACGCAGTATTTT.

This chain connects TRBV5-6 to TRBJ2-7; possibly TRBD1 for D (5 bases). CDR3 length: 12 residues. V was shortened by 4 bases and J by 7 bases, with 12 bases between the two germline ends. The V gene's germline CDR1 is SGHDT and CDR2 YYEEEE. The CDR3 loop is CASSRQQGEQYF. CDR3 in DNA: TGTGCCAGCAGCCGACAGCAGGGTGAGCAGTACTTC.

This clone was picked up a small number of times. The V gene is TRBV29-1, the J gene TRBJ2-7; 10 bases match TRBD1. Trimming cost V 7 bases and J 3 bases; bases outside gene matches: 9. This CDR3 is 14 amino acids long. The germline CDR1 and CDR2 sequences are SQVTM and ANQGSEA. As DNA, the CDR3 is TGCAGCGCCGGAGGGGGACAGGGGCACTACGAGCAGTACTTC. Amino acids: CSAGGGQGHYEQYF.